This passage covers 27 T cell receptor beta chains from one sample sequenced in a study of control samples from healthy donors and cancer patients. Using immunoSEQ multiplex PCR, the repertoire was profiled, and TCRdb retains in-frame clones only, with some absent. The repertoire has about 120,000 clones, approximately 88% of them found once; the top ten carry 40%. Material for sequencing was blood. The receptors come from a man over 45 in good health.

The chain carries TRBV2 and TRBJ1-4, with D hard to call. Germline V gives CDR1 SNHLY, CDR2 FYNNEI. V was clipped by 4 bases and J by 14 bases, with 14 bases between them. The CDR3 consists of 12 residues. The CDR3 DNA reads TGTGCCAGCAGTGTCGGCGACCGGGCCCTGTTTTTT. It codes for CASSVGDRALFF.

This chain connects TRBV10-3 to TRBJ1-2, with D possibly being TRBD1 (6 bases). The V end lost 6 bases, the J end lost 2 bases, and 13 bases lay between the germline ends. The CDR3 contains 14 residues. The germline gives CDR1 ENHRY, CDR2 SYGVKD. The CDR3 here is CAISRQEANYGYTF. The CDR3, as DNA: TGTGCCATCAGCCGACAGGAGGCCAACTATGGCTACACCTTC.

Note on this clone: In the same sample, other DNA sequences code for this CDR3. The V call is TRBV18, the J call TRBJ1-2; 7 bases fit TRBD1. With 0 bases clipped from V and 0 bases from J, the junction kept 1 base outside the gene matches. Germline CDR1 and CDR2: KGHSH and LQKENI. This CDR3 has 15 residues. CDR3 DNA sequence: TGTGCCAGCTCACCACCGGGACAGACTAACTATGGCTACACCTTC. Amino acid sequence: CASSPPGQTNYGYTF.

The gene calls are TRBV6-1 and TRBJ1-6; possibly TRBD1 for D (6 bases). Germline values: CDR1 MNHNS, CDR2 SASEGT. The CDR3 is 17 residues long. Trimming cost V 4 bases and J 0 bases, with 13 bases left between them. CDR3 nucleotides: TGTGCCAGCAGTGGGGGGGCGGTGAGCTCCTATAATTCACCCCTCCACTTT. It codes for CASSGGAVSSYNSPLHF.

CDR3 loop: CASSLQPNTEAFF. The CDR3 coding sequence is TGTGCCAGCAGTCTACAGCCGAACACTGAAGCTTTCTTT. The V call is TRBV5-4, the J call TRBJ1-1; D is unclear. Per germline, CDR1 SGHNT and CDR2 YYREEE (reference sequence). The CDR3 runs 13 residues. V dropped 5 bases and J dropped 1 base, with 9 bases sitting between them. Supplemented by reference TRBV5-4 and TRBJ1-1, the full variable domain reads ETGVTQSPTHLIKTRGQQVTLRCSSQSGHNTVSWYQQALGQGPQFIFQYYREEENGRGNFPPRFSGLQFPNYSSELNVNALELDDSALYLCASSLQPNTEAFFGQGTRLTVV.

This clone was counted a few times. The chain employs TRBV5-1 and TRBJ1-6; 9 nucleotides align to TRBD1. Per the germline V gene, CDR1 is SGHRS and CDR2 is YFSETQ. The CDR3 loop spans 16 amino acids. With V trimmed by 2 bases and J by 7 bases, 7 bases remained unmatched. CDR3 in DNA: TGCGCCAGCAGCTTACAGGGGGCGGGAGGAAATTCACCCCTCCACTTT. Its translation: CASSLQGAGGNSPLHF.

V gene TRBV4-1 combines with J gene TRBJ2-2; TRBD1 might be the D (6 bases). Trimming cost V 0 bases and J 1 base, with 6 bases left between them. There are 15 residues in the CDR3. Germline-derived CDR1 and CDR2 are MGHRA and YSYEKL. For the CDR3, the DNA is TGCGCCAGCAGCCAAGAAGGGGGGAACACCGGGGAGCTGTTTTTT. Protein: CASSQEGGNTGELFF.

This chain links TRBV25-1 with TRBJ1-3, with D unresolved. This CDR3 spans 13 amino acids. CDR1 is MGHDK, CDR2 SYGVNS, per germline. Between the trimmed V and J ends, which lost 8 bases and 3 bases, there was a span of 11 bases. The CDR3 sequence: CASATEGGNTIYF. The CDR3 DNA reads TGTGCCAGCGCGACGGAAGGTGGAAACACCATATATTTT.

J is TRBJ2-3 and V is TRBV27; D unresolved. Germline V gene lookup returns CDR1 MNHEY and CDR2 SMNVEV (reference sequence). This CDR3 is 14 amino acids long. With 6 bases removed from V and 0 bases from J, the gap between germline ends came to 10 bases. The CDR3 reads CASSLSVSTDTQYF. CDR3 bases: TGTGCCAGCAGCCTTTCGGTTAGCACAGATACGCAGTATTTT.

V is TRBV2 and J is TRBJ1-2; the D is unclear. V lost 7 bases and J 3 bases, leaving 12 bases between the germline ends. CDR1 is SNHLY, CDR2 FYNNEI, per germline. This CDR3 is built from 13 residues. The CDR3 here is CASTFTVDYGYTF. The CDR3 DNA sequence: TGTGCCAGCACCTTCACAGTCGACTATGGCTACACCTTC. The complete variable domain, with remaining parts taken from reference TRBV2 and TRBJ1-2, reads EPEVTQTPSHQVTQMGQEVILRCVPISNHLYFYWYRQILGQKVEFLVSFYNNEISEKSEIFDDQFSVERPDGSNFTLKIRSTKLEDSAMYFCASTFTVDYGYTFGSGTRLTVV.

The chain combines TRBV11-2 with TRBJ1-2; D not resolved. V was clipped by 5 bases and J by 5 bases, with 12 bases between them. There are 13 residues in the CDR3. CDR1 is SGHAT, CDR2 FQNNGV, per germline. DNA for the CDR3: TGTGCCAGCAGCCAGGACGGAACTTATGGCTACACCTTC. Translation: CASSQDGTYGYTF.

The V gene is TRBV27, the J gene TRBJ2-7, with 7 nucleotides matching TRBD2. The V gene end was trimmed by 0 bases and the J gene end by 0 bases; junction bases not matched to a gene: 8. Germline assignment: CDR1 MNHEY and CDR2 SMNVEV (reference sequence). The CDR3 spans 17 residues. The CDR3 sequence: CASSLSLTSVNSYEQYF. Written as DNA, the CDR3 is TGTGCCAGCAGTTTATCCCTAACTAGCGTCAACTCCTACGAGCAGTACTTC.

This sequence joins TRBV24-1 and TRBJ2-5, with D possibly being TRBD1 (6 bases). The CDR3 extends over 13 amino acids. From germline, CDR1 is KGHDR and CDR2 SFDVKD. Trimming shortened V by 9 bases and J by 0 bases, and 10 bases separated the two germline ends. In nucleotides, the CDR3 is TGTGCCACCTCCTACAGGGACCAAGAGACCCAGTACTTC. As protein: CATSYRDQETQYF.

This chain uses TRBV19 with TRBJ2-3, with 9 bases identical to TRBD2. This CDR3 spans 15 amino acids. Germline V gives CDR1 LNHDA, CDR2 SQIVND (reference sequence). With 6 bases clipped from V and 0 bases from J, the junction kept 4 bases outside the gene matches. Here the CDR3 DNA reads TGTGCCAGTAGGAGGACTAGCGCTAGCACAGATACGCAGTATTTT. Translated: CASRRTSASTDTQYF.

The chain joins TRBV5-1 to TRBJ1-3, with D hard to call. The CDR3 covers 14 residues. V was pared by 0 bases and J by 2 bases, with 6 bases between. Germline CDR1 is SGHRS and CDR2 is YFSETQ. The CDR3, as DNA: TGCGCCAGCAGCTTGGCACCAGCTGGAAACACCATATATTTT. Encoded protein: CASSLAPAGNTIYF.

CDR3 sequence (DNA): TGTGCCAGTAGTACCCGACAGGCACACACTGAAGCTTTCTTT. Translated: CASSTRQAHTEAFF. The chain couples TRBV19 to TRBJ1-1; tentative D call: TRBD1 (6 bases). Germline CDR1 is LNHDA and CDR2 is SQIVND (reference sequence). V was pared by 4 bases and J by 3 bases, with 12 bases between. CDR3 length: 14 amino acids.

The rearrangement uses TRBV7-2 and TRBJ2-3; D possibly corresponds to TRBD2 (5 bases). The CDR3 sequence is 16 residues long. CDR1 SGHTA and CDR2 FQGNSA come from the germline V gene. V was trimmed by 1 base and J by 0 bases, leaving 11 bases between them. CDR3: CASSLGRVGSTDTQYF. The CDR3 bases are TGTGCCAGCAGCTTAGGGCGGGTAGGGAGCACAGATACGCAGTATTTT.

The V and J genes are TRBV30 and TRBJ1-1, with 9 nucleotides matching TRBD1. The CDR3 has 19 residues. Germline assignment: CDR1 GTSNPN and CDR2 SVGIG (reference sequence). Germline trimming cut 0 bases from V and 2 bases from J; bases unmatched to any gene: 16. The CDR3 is CAWSVTRVTGGGLNTEAFF. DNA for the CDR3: TGTGCCTGGAGTGTAACCCGGGTGACAGGGGGGGGTTTAAACACTGAAGCTTTCTTT.

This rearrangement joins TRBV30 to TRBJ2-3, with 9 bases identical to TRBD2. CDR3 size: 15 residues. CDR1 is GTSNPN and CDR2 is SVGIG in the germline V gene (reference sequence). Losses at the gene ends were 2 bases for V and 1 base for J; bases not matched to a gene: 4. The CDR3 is CAWSWIAGGTDTQYF. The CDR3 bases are TGTGCCTGGAGTTGGATAGCGGGGGGCACAGATACGCAGTATTTT.

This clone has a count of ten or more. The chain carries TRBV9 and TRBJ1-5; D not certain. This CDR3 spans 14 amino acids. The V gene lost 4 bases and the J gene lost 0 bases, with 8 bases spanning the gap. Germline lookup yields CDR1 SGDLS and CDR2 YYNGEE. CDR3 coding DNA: TGTGCCAGCAGCACAGCATATAGCAATCAGCCCCAGCATTTT. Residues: CASSTAYSNQPQHF.

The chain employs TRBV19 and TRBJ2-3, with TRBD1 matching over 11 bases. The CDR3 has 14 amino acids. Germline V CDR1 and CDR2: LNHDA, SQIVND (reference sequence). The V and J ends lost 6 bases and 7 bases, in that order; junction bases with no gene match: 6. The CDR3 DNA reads TGTGCCAGTAGGGACAGGGGGCAATCGTATACGCAGTATTTT. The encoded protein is CASRDRGQSYTQYF.

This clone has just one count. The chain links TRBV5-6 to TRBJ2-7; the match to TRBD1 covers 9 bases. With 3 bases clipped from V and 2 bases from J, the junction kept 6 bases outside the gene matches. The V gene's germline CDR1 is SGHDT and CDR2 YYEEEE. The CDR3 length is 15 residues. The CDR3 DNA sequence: TGTGCCAGCAGCTATCGGGACAGGGAGGCCTACGAGCAGTACTTC. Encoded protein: CASSYRDREAYEQYF.

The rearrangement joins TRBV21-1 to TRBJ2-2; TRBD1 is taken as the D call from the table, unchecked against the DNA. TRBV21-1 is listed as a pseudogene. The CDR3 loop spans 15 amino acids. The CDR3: CASSCGTANTGELFF. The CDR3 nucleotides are TGTGCCAGCAGTTGTGGGACAGCCAACACCGGGGAGCTGTTTTTT.

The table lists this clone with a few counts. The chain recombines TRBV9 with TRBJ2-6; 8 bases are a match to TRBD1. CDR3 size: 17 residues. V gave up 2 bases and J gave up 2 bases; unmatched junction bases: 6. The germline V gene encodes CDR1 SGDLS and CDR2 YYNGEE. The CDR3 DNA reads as TGTGCCAGCAGCGTCGCCCCAGGGGGCGCTGGGGCCAACGTCCTGACTTTC. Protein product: CASSVAPGGAGANVLTF.

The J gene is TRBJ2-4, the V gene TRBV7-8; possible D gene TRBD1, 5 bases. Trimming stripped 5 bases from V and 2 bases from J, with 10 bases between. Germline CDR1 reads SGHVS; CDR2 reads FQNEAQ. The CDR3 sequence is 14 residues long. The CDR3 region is CASSPRQTKNIQYF. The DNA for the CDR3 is TGTGCCAGCAGCCCCCGACAGACCAAAAACATTCAGTACTTC.

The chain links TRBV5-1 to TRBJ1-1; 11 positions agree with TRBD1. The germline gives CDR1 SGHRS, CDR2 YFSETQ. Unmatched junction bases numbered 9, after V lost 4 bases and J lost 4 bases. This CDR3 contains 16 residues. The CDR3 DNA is TGCGCCAGCAGCAACGGACAGGGGGCAGCGGGCACTGAAGCTTTCTTT. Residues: CASSNGQGAAGTEAFF.

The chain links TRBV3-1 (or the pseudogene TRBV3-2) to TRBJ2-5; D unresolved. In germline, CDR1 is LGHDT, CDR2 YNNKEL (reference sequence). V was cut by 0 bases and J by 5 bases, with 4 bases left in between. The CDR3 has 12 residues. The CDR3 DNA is TGTGCCAGCAGCCAAGATCGGGAGACCCAGTACTTC. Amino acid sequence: CASSQDRETQYF.